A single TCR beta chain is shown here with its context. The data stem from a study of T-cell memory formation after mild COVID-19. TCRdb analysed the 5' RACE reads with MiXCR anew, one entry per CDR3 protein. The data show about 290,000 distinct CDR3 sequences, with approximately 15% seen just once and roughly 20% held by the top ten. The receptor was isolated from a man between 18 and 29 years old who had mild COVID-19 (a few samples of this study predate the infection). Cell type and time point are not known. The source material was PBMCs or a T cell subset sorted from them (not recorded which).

CDR3 bases: TGTGCCAGCAGGTCGACCGGGACAGGGGGAGAGACCCAGTACTTC. It codes for CASRSTGTGGETQYF. The rearrangement links TRBV6-5 to TRBJ2-5; 11 bases line up with TRBD1. The CDR3 is 15 residues long. The V gene's germline CDR1 is MNHEY and CDR2 SVGAGI. The J segment lost 4 bases and the V segment lost 6 bases, leaving 7 bases of the junction unmatched.